The rows below give T cell receptor beta chains drawn from one sample of a study of shared clonotypes between healthy human individuals. Sequencing was performed with immunoSEQ multiplex PCR; in TCRdb, only in-frame clones are kept and a portion is missing. The sample records about 600,000 clones, 97% being singletons. Sequencing was done on a sample of naive CD4+ T cells sorted from blood. The receptors here all came from a woman under 40 in good health. Each CDR3 is given with its conserved first and last residue. A D gene is named only where the DNA matches it firmly. Size is omitted from some rows. Given values are once, few, many or a class for expanded clones.

>once|11|TRBV28|-|TRBJ2-7
TGTGCCAGCAGTATGGGGGGGGCGCAGTACTTC
CASSMGGAQYF
>-|13|TRBV4-2|-|TRBJ2-3
TGTGCCAGCAGCCAGATGCACACAGATACGCAGTATTTT
CASSQMHTDTQYF
>-|16|TRBV15|TRBD1|TRBJ1-1
TGTGCCACCAGCAGAGAGGGGACAGCTTATTTGGCTGAAGCTTTCTTT
CATSREGTAYLAEAFF
>-|15|TRBV7-8|-|TRBJ1-1
TGTGCCAGCAGCTCAGGACCAACCAGGGTTACTGAAGCTTTCTTT
CASSSGPTRVTEAFF
>once|17|TRBV6-8|-|TRBJ2-2
TGTGCCAGCACGGACGAGGGTCCCGATGATAACACCGGGGAGCTGTTTTTT
CASTDEGPDDNTGELFF
>-|13|TRBV27|-|TRBJ1-1
TGTGCCAGCAGTTTCAAGGAGAACACTGAAGCTTTCTTT
CASSFKENTEAFF
>-|16|TRBV28|-|TRBJ2-3
TGTGCCCACGGGCTCGGGCTCCTAATAACCGGGGATACGCAGTATTTT
CAHGLGLLITGDTQYF
>once|15|TRBV19|-|TRBJ2-1
TGTGCCAGTAGTATCGGGCGGGATTACTACAATGAGCAGTTCTTC
CASSIGRDYYNEQFF
>-|15|TRBV7-3|-|TRBJ2-1
TGTGCCAGCAGCTCCGGCAGGGGCGGTAACAATGAGCAGTTCTTC
CASSSGRGGNNEQFF
>-|16|TRBV18|-|TRBJ1-2
TGTGCCAGCTCACCTGAGAACGGGCAGGGCGCATGGGGCTACACCTTC
CASSPENGQGAWGYTF
>-|13|TRBV30|-|TRBJ1-1
TGTGCCTGGATATCACAGGCGAACACTGAAGCTTTCTTT
CAWISQANTEAFF
>-|14|TRBV27|-|TRBJ2-7
TGTGCCAGCAGTAAGCGACAGGCCCACCACGAGCAGTACTTC
CASSKRQAHHEQYF
>-|15|TRBV18|TRBD2|TRBJ2-7
TGTGCCAGCTCACCCCAAGCGGGAGCCTCCTACGAGCAGTACTTC
CASSPQAGASYEQYF
>-|15|TRBV5-6|TRBD1|TRBJ1-1
TGTGCCAGCAGCTCCCCGGACAGGTCGAACACTGAAGCTTTCTTT
CASSSPDRSNTEAFF
>-|18|TRBV18|TRBD1|TRBJ1-5
TGTGCCAGCTCGCGACGTCTACCGGGACAGGGGGCATATCAGCCCCAGCATTTT
CASSRRLPGQGAYQPQHF
>-|18|TRBV2|TRBD2|TRBJ2-2
TGTGCCAGCAGTGGGGATAATAGCGGGAGGGCCAACACCGGGGAGCTGTTTTTT
CASSGDNSGRANTGELFF
>-|14|TRBV18|TRBD2|TRBJ2-7
TGTGCCAGCTCCTCTAGCGGAAGCTCCTACGAGCAGTACTTC
CASSSSGSSYEQYF
>-|16|TRBV6-5|TRBD2|TRBJ2-5
TGTGCCAGCAGTTCATTAGCGGGAGGCACCCAAGAGACCCAGTACTTC
CASSSLAGGTQETQYF
>-|13|TRBV28|TRBD1|TRBJ2-7
TGTGCCAGCAGTTCTGCACAGGGGTACGAGCAGTACTTC
CASSSAQGYEQYF